Listed below are T cell receptor beta chains from one sample, sequenced in a study of breast tumors, draining lymph nodes, adjacent tissues. TCRdb redid the calling of the multiplex PCR reads with MiXCR, one entry per CDR3 protein. The sample has around 230,000 distinct CDR3 sequences, roughly 30% seen once. Sequenced sample: axillary lymph node tissue. These receptors were obtained from a female donor with breast cancer. Some clones in this sample may be carry-over from other donors' samples. Each CDR3 is given with its conserved first and last residue. Each record gives: CDR3 protein, CDR3 DNA, clone size, V gene, J gene, D gene. D genes are given only for firm matches. Size is stated for part of the rows, as once, few or many counts, or as a class when the clone is expanded.

CASSSRGADTQYF	TGTGCCAGCAGCTCCAGGGGGGCAGATACGCAGTATTTT	.	TRBV7-2	TRBJ2-3	.
CASDLGQVGKEQYF	TGTGCCAGTGATCTTGGACAGGTAGGGAAAGAGCAGTACTTC	many	TRBV6-1	TRBJ2-7	TRBD1
CASSQNKIEKLFF	TGTGCCAGCTCACAGAATAAGATTGAAAAACTGTTTTTT	many	TRBV18	TRBJ1-4	.
CAVSRTGGAEQFF	TGTGCCGTATCACGGACAGGGGGCGCTGAGCAGTTCTTC	few	TRBV6-1	TRBJ2-1	TRBD1
CASSRTGRSNEKLFF	TGCGCCAGCAGCCGCACGGGACGCTCTAATGAAAAACTGTTTTTT	many	TRBV4-1	TRBJ1-4	.
CASSPIETGAGNRSPLHF	TGTGCCAGCAGCCCCATCGAAACAGGGGCAGGGAACCGGTCACCCCTCCACTTT	.	TRBV5-5	TRBJ1-6	TRBD1
CASSLLAWGEQFF	TGTGCCAGCAGTCTACTGGCATGGGGTGAGCAGTTCTTC	many	TRBV12-3/TRBV12-4	TRBJ2-1	.
CASSDSTAFKYEQYF	TGTGCCAGCAGTGACTCCACGGCTTTTAAGTACGAGCAGTACTTC	many	TRBV6-4	TRBJ2-7	.
CSARGFGGLYEKLFF	TGCAGTGCTAGGGGGTTTGGTGGTCTCTACGAAAAACTGTTTTTT	.	TRBV20-1	TRBJ1-4	.
CASSISLAEGPGNIQYF	TGTGCCAGCAGCATTTCTTTAGCGGAAGGGCCCGGAAACATTCAGTACTTC	.	TRBV5-6	TRBJ2-4	.